The 16 T cell receptor beta chains listed next were all sequenced from one sample in a study of cytomegalovirus exposure and HLA in healthy donors. The PCR used 60 Vbeta and 13 Jbeta primers. TCRdb keeps only in-frame clones here, not all; method: immunoSEQ multiplex PCR. In the table there are over 75,000 clones, about 79% of which are singletons. Sequencing was carried out using PBMCs. The receptor set was obtained from a male donor in good health and CMV-seropositive.

The chain joins TRBV30 to TRBJ1-5; D is unresolved. Germline V gene lookup returns CDR1 GTSNPN and CDR2 SVGIG (reference sequence). The CDR3 has 13 residues. The germline V and J ends were trimmed by 4 bases and 2 bases, with 9 bases remaining between them. The CDR3 region is CAWNSGGNQPQHF. As DNA, the CDR3 is TGTGCCTGGAATTCCGGGGGCAATCAGCCCCAGCATTTT.

V gene TRBV29-1 combines with J gene TRBJ2-5; 7 bases are shared with TRBD1. Germline lookup yields CDR1 SQVTM and CDR2 ANQGSEA. The CDR3 extends over 13 amino acids. V lost 6 bases, J lost 2 bases, and 6 bases stayed unmatched. The CDR3 spells CSVVTGAQETQYF. The CDR3, as DNA: TGCAGCGTGGTCACAGGGGCTCAAGAGACCCAGTACTTC.

This chain uses TRBV6-5 with TRBJ2-5, with 12 bases that match TRBD2. V shed 6 bases and J 1 base; nucleotides not matched to a gene: 3. The CDR3 extends over 15 amino acids. CDR1 is MNHEY, CDR2 SVGAGI, per germline. CDR3 region: CASRRTSGAQETQYF. DNA for the CDR3: TGTGCCAGCAGACGGACTAGCGGGGCCCAAGAGACCCAGTACTTC.

This clone was seen a few times. The V gene is TRBV15, the J gene TRBJ2-1; D is possibly TRBD2 (6 bases). CDR1 is LNHNV and CDR2 is YYDKDF in the germline V gene (reference sequence). The V gene lost 5 bases and the J gene lost 4 bases, with 21 bases spanning the gap. The CDR3 has 17 residues. CDR3 in amino acids: CATSSMRNIGGYNEQFF. CDR3 nucleotides: TGTGCCACCAGCTCTATGAGGAACATCGGGGGATACAATGAGCAGTTCTTC. Complete variable domain (other parts from reference TRBV15 and TRBJ2-1): DAMVIQNPRYQVTQFGKPVTLSCSQTLNHNVMYWYQQKSSQAPKLLFHYYDKDFNNEADTPDNFQSRRPNTSFCFLDIRSPGLGDTAMYLCATSSMRNIGGYNEQFFGPGTRLTVL.

The chain is built from TRBV29-1 and TRBJ2-3, with 10 bases identical to TRBD2. Germline loops: CDR1 SQVTM, CDR2 ANQGSEA. V lost 7 bases to trimming and J lost 6 bases; unmatched junction nucleotides: 4. This CDR3 spans 12 amino acids. In DNA form, the CDR3 reads TGCAGCGGCCAGACTAGCGGGGATACGCAGTATTTT. It specifies CSGQTSGDTQYF.

The rearrangement uses TRBV30 and TRBJ1-5, with D possibly TRBD1 on 6 matching bases. CDR1 GTSNPN and CDR2 SVGIG come from the germline V gene (reference sequence). Trimming removed 3 bases at V and 6 bases at J, with 15 bases between. The CDR3 sequence is 14 residues long. Here the CDR3 DNA reads TGTGCCTGGAGCGCTACAGGGCCGGGTCAGCCCCAGCATTTT. This gives the protein CAWSATGPGQPQHF.

This clone occurred once. V gene TRBV7-2 combines with J gene TRBJ1-5, with no clear D. V gave up 2 bases and J gave up 1 base, with 6 bases separating them. Germline V gene sequence: CDR1 SGHTA, CDR2 FQGNSA. The CDR3 totals 14 residues. The CDR3 sequence is CASSLWESNQPQHF. CDR3 nucleotides: TGTGCCAGCAGCTTATGGGAGAGCAATCAGCCCCAGCATTTT.

A note on this clone: Germline is not matched at one junction end, which may reflect a read error. The chain couples TRBV18 to TRBJ2-7, with TRBD1 matching over 9 bases. CDR1 is KGHSH, CDR2 LQKENI, per germline. This CDR3 spans 14 amino acids. CDR3 region: CASLPGDRASEQYF. CDR3 nucleotides: TGTGCCAGCTTACCAGGGGACAGGGCCTCCGAGCAGTACTTC.

The chain employs TRBV5-4 and TRBJ1-1; 8 bases map to TRBD1. The CDR3 extends over 15 amino acids. The V gene end was trimmed by 5 bases and the J gene end by 1 base; junction bases not matched to a gene: 7. The germline CDR1 and CDR2 sequences are SGHNT and YYREEE (reference sequence). In DNA, the CDR3 is TGTGCCAGCAGGATCGGGACAGGATCGAACACTGAAGCTTTCTTT. Its translation: CASRIGTGSNTEAFF. The full variable domain, in which reference TRBV5-4 and TRBJ1-1 provide the parts outside the CDR3, is ETGVTQSPTHLIKTRGQQVTLRCSSQSGHNTVSWYQQALGQGPQFIFQYYREEENGRGNFPPRFSGLQFPNYSSELNVNALELDDSALYLCASRIGTGSNTEAFFGQGTRLTVV.

The chain has TRBV28 and TRBJ2-7; 8 nucleotides match TRBD1. The CDR3 is 14 residues long. Trimming took 4 bases from V and 2 from J; bases not matched to a gene: 4. Germline V gives CDR1 MDHEN, CDR2 SYDVKM. The CDR3 DNA sequence: TGTGCCAGCAGTTCGACAGGGGAAACCTACGAGCAGTACTTC. Its protein is CASSSTGETYEQYF.

V gene TRBV10-3 combines with J gene TRBJ1-2; D remains ambiguous. Trimming left V 3 bases short and J 9 bases short, with 17 bases between. The germline gives CDR1 ENHRY, CDR2 SYGVKD. CDR3 size: 14 residues. In DNA form, the CDR3 reads TGTGCCATCAGTGACATCCCGGCAGGTTGTCGCTACACCTTC. This encodes CAISDIPAGCRYTF.

The sample holds a few counts of this clone. This chain links TRBV5-1 with TRBJ1-1, with 10 bases aligning to TRBD1. This CDR3 comprises 17 residues. The V and J ends lost 0 bases and 0 bases, in that order; junction bases with no gene match: 5. CDR1 and CDR2 from the germline V gene are SGHRS and YFSETQ. The CDR3 sequence: CASSLGTGGWMNTEAFF. CDR3 sequence (DNA): TGCGCCAGCAGCTTGGGGACAGGGGGTTGGATGAACACTGAAGCTTTCTTT.

The CDR3 loop reads CASSATTSGGLSSTDTQYF. The DNA of the CDR3 is TGTGCCAGCAGTGCAACTACTAGCGGGGGGCTGAGTAGCACAGATACGCAGTATTTT. The rearrangement links TRBV6-1 to TRBJ2-3; 12 positions agree with TRBD2. CDR1 is MNHNS and CDR2 is SASEGT in the germline V gene. This CDR3 has 19 amino acids. With 4 bases clipped from V and 0 bases from J, the junction kept 11 bases outside the gene matches.

The V and J genes are TRBV4-1 and TRBJ2-7; possible D gene TRBD1, 6 bases. This CDR3 is 16 amino acids long. Germline V lookup: CDR1 MGHRA, CDR2 YSYEKL. With 5 bases removed from V and 0 bases from J, the gap between germline ends came to 17 bases. Here the CDR3 reads CASSNARDTSSYEQYF. The CDR3 DNA reads TGCGCCAGCAGCAACGCCCGGGACACCTCCTCCTACGAGCAGTACTTC.

The V call is TRBV4-3, the J call TRBJ2-1, with D perhaps matching TRBD1 (6 bases). V lost 0 bases and J 10 bases, leaving 16 bases between the germline ends. The CDR3 has 15 residues. CDR1 is LGHNA, CDR2 YSLEER, per germline. The CDR3 DNA sequence: TGCGCCAGCAGCCAAGAAAACAGGGTATATAGCGAGCAGTTCTTC. This gives the protein CASSQENRVYSEQFF.

This clone was seen a handful of times. The chain links TRBV6-5 to TRBJ1-2; TRBD1 matches at 7 bases. J lost 2 bases, V lost 6 bases, and 0 bases had no gene match. Germline V gene sequence: CDR1 MNHEY, CDR2 SVGAGI. CDR3 size: 12 residues. The CDR3 sequence: CASRQGNYGYTF. CDR3 bases: TGTGCCAGCAGACAGGGGAACTATGGCTACACCTTC.